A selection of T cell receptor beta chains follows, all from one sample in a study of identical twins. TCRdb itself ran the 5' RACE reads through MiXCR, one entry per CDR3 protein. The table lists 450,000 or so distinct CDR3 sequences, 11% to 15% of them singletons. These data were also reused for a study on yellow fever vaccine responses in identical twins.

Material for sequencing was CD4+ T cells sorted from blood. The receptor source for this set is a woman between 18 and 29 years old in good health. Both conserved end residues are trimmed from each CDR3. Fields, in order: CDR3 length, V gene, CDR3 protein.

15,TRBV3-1,ASSPLAKGTSKETQY
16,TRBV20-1,SARDFFRAGTMGYEQY
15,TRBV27,ASRAGTSGKVIDTQY
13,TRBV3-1,ASSQQGQGPTEAF
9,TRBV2,ASGQTDTQY
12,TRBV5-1,ASSLAGRLNEQF
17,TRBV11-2,ASSYARGTKDSGANVLT
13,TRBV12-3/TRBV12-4,ASSLGQGVTGELF
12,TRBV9,ASSKRQGVGELF
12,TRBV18,ASSPSKGIGEQY
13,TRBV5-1,ASSLDGGIYNEQF
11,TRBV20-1,SASSGSYNEQF
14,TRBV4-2,ASSQLVSGDADTQY
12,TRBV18,ASSPLRVGETQY
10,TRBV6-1,ASSVGNSPLH
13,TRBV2,ASSPGGTSYNEQF
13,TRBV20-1,SARARGQANTEAF
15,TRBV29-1,SVAGTSGSISYNEQF
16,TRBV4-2,ASSQGVGLAGGTDTQY
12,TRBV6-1,ASSRTSLTDTQY
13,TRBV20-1,SASDPQGITDTQY
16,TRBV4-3,ASSRAVPGPSSYNEQF
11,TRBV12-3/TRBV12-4,ASSGDSSYEQY
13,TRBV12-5,ASGLTGGLPSEQF
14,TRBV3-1,ASSQGRSNSGNTIY
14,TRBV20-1,SATSGTSGRGDTQY
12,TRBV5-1,ASSLSSGGETQY
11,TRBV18,ASSPEPKNIQY
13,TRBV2,ASSVGGSGWETQY
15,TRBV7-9,ASSLDPTGWGTNEQF
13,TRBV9,ASSVTTKGGGEQF
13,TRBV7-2,ASSSTPGFTYEQY
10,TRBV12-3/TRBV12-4,ASSSGLPAQY
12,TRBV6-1,ASRSRRISNEQF
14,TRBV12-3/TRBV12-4,ASSLGQGPLQETQY
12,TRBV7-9,ASSFSPRGDEQY
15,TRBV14,ASSQDLGVSVVTEAF
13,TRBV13,ASSLAQASGNTIY
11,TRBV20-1,SAREDTGYGYT
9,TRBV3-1,ASSQDTEAF
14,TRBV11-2,ASSLIQGLLPGELF